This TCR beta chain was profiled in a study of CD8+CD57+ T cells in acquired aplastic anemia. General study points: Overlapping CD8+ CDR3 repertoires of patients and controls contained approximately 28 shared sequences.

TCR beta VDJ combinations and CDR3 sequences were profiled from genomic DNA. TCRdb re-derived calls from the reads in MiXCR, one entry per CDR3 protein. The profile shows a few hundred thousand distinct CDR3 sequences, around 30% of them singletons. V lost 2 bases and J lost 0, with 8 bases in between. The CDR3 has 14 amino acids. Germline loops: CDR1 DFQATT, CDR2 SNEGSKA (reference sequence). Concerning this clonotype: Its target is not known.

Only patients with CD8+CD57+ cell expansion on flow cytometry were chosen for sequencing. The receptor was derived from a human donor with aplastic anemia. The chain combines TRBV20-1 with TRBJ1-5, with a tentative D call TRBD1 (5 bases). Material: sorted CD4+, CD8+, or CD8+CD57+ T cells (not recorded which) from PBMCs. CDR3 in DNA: TGCAGTGCTAGACAGGACAATAGCAATCAGCCCCAGCATTTT. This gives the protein CSARQDNSNQPQHF.